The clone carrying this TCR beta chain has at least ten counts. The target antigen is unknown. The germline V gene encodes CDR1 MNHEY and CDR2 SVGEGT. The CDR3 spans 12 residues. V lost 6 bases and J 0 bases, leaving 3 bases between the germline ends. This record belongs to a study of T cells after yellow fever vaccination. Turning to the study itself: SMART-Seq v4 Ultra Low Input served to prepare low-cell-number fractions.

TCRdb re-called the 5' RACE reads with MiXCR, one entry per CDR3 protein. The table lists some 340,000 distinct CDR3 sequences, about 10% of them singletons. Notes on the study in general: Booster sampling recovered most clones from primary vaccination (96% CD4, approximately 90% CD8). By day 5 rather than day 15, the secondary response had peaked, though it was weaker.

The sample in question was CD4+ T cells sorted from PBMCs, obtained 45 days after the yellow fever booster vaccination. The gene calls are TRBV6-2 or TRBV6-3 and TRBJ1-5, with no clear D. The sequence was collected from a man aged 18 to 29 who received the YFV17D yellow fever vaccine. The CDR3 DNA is TGTGCCAGCAGGGATAGCAATCAGCCCCAGCATTTT. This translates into CASRDSNQPQHF.